This paragraph covers one T cell receptor (beta chain) sequence. Its antigen is still unknown. Per-base quality was not reported, and no clone a single base away is much larger than it. According to the study, the label for this sample's time point signals: four to five weeks on oral tofacitinib. The meaning of the sample's treatment or condition label: oral pan-JAK inhibitor, 5-10 mg twice daily. Peripheral blood and lesional scalp punch biopsies were obtained from patients with alopecia areata. PBMCs were isolated by density centrifugation and stained for CD3, CD4 and CD8, after which CD4+ and CD8+ T cells were sorted on a FACSAria. This sample is drawn from a study of CD8+ T cells in alopecia areata (dated by TCRdb to 2016 to 2019). At the level of the whole study: The treated patients took part in an open-label pilot trial in which moderate-to-severe alopecia areata was treated with oral tofacitinib at 5 to 10 mg twice daily. Patients stayed on tofacitinib for 6 to 18 months and then had 6 months of follow-up off drug so that delayed response and recurrence could be assessed. In treated patients, disease severity was measured using the SALT score, which gives the percentage of scalp surface area affected. To study T cell clonal expansion in alopecia areata, the researchers applied high-throughput TCRbeta sequencing to both the C3H/HeJ mouse model and human patients. Scalp tissue and sorted CD4+ and CD8+ peripheral blood T cells from patchy and totalis/universalis alopecia areata patients and from healthy controls were covered by human TCRbeta sequencing. Biopsies were taken from tofacitinib-treated patients at baseline and again at 4 and 24 weeks into treatment, and several of those patients also had a later scalp biopsy. Scalp clonality was compared across normal scalp (n=4), patchy alopecia areata scalp (n=8), and alopecia totalis/universalis scalp (n=8). RNA was extracted with the PAXgene miRNA kit for fixed scalp, the miRNeasy kit for PBMCs, and the RNeasy kit for mouse skin. TCRbeta CDR3 regions were amplified by immunoSEQ multiplex PCR using 35 Vbeta forward and 13 Jbeta reverse primers. General findings and caveats noted by the study authors: Higher clonality and more expanded CD8+ clones were observed in lesional scalp than in normal scalp, particularly in alopecia totalis/universalis, a finding suggestive of antigenic drive. Shared TCR sequences between patients were less evident than in mice, which may be partly attributable to HLA diversity in the patient population. Many expanded lesional clones persisted in scalp and blood during tofacitinib treatment, which may partly explain relapse after stopping treatment. Unlike mouse skin, where gammadelta T cells dominate, normal human skin contains resident alphabeta T cells that get sequenced too, which complicates analysis of the scalp TCR repertoire. The treated cohort was small, with a single nonresponder, so links between baseline CD8+ expansion and response need larger studies. Tofacitinib significantly decreased scalp clonality and the number of expanded CD8+ clones among the top 100 scalp clones.

V sheds 3 bases and J sheds 2 bases, leaving 5 bases between their ends. CDR1 is given as DFQATT and CDR2 as SNEGSKA, both from the germline V gene (reference sequence). The CDR3 runs 11 residues from the cysteine to the phenylalanine. Only the CDR3 DNA is retained, 33 bases long and in frame from the first base. The library was built by means of the immunoSEQ multiplex PCR assay. RNA was extracted from all samples and reverse transcribed into cDNA as template for TCR sequencing. First-strand cDNA was synthesized with SuperScript III using a 2:1 mix of oligo-dT and random hexamers. A synthetic immune receptor repertoire was used to gauge amplification bias, and whatever bias remained was removed computationally. Turning to the authors' computational methods: Raw reads were preprocessed to remove errors, and CDR3 was defined by IMGT conventions from the conserved cysteine to phenylalanine. Clonality was computed as 1 minus the Shannon entropy, with the entropy normalized by log2 of the number of productive unique TCRs. Scalp TCRbeta sequences were cross-referenced with sorted blood CD4 and CD8 repertoires so that the CD4 or CD8 identity of scalp clones could be inferred. TCRdb obtained this table from immuneACCESS and retained in-frame rearrangements with V and J assigned. These tables miss some clones; where compared with another copy, unresolved V genes account for less than half of the shortfall, and the remainder is unexplained. The D gene and trimming were derived from the DNA, and the V and J assignments and clone size from that table. The sample records about 74,000 clones, roughly 28% of which are singletons. 15% of the sample is held by the ten biggest clonotypes.

Material: CD8+ T cells sorted from blood, obtained at week 4, from a patient treated with tofacitinib. This TCR was sampled from a human donor with alopecia areata. The V and J genes are TRBV20-1 and TRBJ2-7, with an unclear D gene assignment. In nucleotide form, the sequence is TGCAGTGCTAGTCAGGCCTACGAGCAGTACTTC. Translated, it reads CSASQAYEQYF.